The entry below gives a single TCR beta chain sequence along with its context. This clone was found once. Its antigen remains undetermined. Per-nucleotide qualities are absent, and no much larger clonotype sits a single base away. In the paper's terms, the time point label means: less than five weeks on oral tofacitinib. The treatment or condition label on this specimen signifies: oral pan-JAK inhibitor, 5-10 mg twice daily. From alopecia areata patients, peripheral blood was collected along with lesional scalp punch biopsies. PBMCs were separated by density centrifugation and stained for CD3, CD4 and CD8, after which CD4+ and CD8+ T cells were sorted on a FACSAria. The library was obtained by the immunoSEQ multiplex PCR assay. RNA was extracted from all samples and reverse transcribed into cDNA as template for TCR sequencing. SuperScript III was used for first-strand cDNA synthesis, primed with a 2:1 mix of oligo-dT and random hexamers. Amplification bias was assessed with a synthetic immune receptor repertoire, and residual bias was removed computationally. The paper's processing steps were these. Raw reads were preprocessed to remove errors, and CDR3 was defined according to IMGT conventions as the region from the conserved cysteine to phenylalanine. Clonality was computed as 1 minus the Shannon entropy, with the entropy normalized by log2 of the number of productive unique TCRs. CD4 or CD8 identity of scalp clones was inferred by cross-referencing scalp TCRbeta sequences with sorted blood CD4 and CD8 repertoires. What TCRdb holds here is the immuneACCESS table cut down to in-frame rearrangements. Part of the clones is not present; checked against another copy, under half of the missing clones reflect an unresolved V gene, and the others are unexplained. Clone size and the V and J calls come from that table; the DNA yielded D and trimming. The sample yields approximately 200,000 clones; 60% to 70% were counted once. 3% to 3.5% of the sample is held by the ten biggest clonotypes.

V is shortened by 7 bases, J by 6 bases, and the region joining them spans 9 bases. The CDR3 measures 11 amino acids from cysteine to phenylalanine. Only the CDR3 region is kept as DNA, spanning 33 bases read in frame from base 1. CDR1 and CDR2 are read off the germline V gene as SQVTM and ANQGSEA. The data stem from a study of CD8+ T cells in alopecia areata listed by TCRdb under 2018. General notes on the study: Treated patients were enrolled in an open-label pilot trial of oral tofacitinib, 5 to 10 mg twice daily, for moderate-to-severe alopecia areata. Patients stayed on tofacitinib for 6 to 18 months and then had 6 months of follow-up off drug so that delayed response and recurrence could be assessed. Disease severity in treated patients was measured with the SALT score, which quantifies the percentage of affected scalp surface area. In both human patients and the C3H/HeJ mouse model, the study applied high-throughput TCRbeta sequencing to look at T cell clonal expansion in alopecia areata. Scalp tissue and sorted CD4+ and CD8+ peripheral blood T cells from patchy and totalis/universalis alopecia areata patients and from healthy controls were covered by human TCRbeta sequencing. Patients on tofacitinib were biopsied at baseline and after 4 and 24 weeks of treatment, and several of the patients also had a later scalp biopsy. Scalp clonality was compared among normal scalp (n=4), patchy alopecia areata scalp (n=8), and alopecia totalis/universalis scalp (n=8). The RNA source kit depended on sample type: the PAXgene miRNA kit for fixed scalp, the miRNeasy kit for PBMCs, and the RNeasy kit for mouse skin. Amplification of TCRbeta CDR3 regions was done by immunoSEQ multiplex PCR using 35 Vbeta forward primers and 13 Jbeta reverse primers.

Study-wide findings and limitations: Unlike mouse skin, where gammadelta T cells dominate, normal human skin contains resident alphabeta T cells that get sequenced too, which complicates analysis of the scalp TCR repertoire. Compared with mice, TCR sequences shared between patients were less clear, possibly partly because of HLA diversity across the patient population. Lesional scalp, especially in alopecia totalis/universalis, showed higher clonality and more expanded CD8+ clones than normal scalp, suggesting antigenic drive. Many expanded lesional clones persisted in scalp and blood during tofacitinib treatment, which may partly explain relapse after stopping treatment. Scalp clonality and the number of expanded CD8+ clones among the top 100 scalp clones were significantly decreased by tofacitinib. The treated cohort was small, with a single nonresponder, so links between baseline CD8+ expansion and response need larger studies.

The sequencing used CD4+ T cells sorted from blood, collected at week 4, from a patient treated with tofacitinib. Here the chain combines TRBV29-1 and TRBJ2-2, with the D gene not confidently named. The clonotype originates from a human donor with alopecia areata. This receptor has the CDR3 CSELLAGELFF. The sequenced DNA: TGCAGCGAGTTGTTGGCCGGGGAGCTGTTTTTT.